A selection of T cell receptor beta chains follows, all from one sample in a study of cytomegalovirus exposure and HLA in healthy donors. The method was immunoSEQ multiplex PCR; TCRdb's version includes in-frame clones alone and lacks a portion of them. This table has approximately 200,000 clones, just under 75% appearing once. Sequencing input: PBMCs. These receptors originate from a man aged 30 to 45 in good health and CMV-seropositive. Each CDR3 is given without its conserved first and last residue. Each record gives: J gene, V gene, CDR3 protein.

>TRBJ1-6|TRBV5-1
ASSVGTAGSPLH
>TRBJ1-2|TRBV2
ASSEQGMRYGYT
>TRBJ1-3|TRBV2
ASSLGGANSGNTIY
>TRBJ1-1|TRBV27
ASSFLWGDTEAF
>TRBJ2-7|TRBV12-5
ASGPNLRDRRYEQY
>TRBJ1-2|TRBV19
ATSRDRGIIRDGYT
>TRBJ2-3|TRBV6-6
ASSSAGLVGNTQY
>TRBJ1-2|TRBV7-2
ASSPGGSSTGYT
>TRBJ2-2|TRBV2
ASNLQDGIGELF
>TRBJ2-6|TRBV23-1
ASPQPGQWDSGANVLT
>TRBJ2-1|TRBV19
ASSFSGVYNEQF
>TRBJ2-3|TRBV15
ATSREGVAGDTQY
>TRBJ1-2|TRBV15
ATSRVVDGRGGYT
>TRBJ2-1|TRBV7-2
ASTDWAGSSIEQF
>TRBJ1-2|TRBV19
ASSMGTGLPST